These 21 T cell receptor beta chains came from one sample sequenced in a study of T-cell memory formation after mild COVID-19 (dated by TCRdb to about 2021). Library preparation used 5' RACE. TCRdb records Illumina NovaSeq 6000 as the sequencer. TCRdb reanalyzed the raw reads on its own, using fastp at Q25 for trimming and MiXCR for clone calling, and kept in-frame beta chains. Rows are combined by CDR3 protein, so each entry shows the most common genes and DNA. Counted in this sample were 35,000 to 45,000 distinct CDR3 sequences; 7.3% of them appeared once. The ten biggest clones cover approximately 1.5% of the sample. What was sequenced was PBMCs or a T cell subset sorted from them (not recorded which). These receptor sequences come from a man between 18 and 29 years old who had mild COVID-19 (a few samples of this study predate the infection). The sample titles of this study are shuffled in the database, so cell type and time point are left out; the donor was told from shared clones.

This clonotype is medium-sized. The rearrangement links TRBV24-1 to TRBJ2-2, with D unclear. V was clipped by 7 bases and J by 4 bases, with 3 bases between them. Per germline, CDR1 KGHDR and CDR2 SFDVKD. CDR3 length: 11 amino acids. CDR3 bases: TGTGCCACCAGGCGCACCGGGGAGCTGTTTTTT. This translates into CATRRTGELFF.

The V and J genes are TRBV19 and TRBJ2-1, with 8 bases fitting TRBD2. This CDR3 spans 16 amino acids. CDR1 and CDR2 from the germline V gene are LNHDA and SQIVND (reference sequence). Trimming at V came to 1 base and at J to 4 bases, leaving 6 bases not matched to a gene. CDR3 protein: CASSIAPAGGYNEQFF. The CDR3 DNA follows: TGTGCCAGTAGTATAGCCCCGGCGGGGGGATACAATGAGCAGTTCTTC. The full variable domain, its missing parts supplied by reference TRBV19 and TRBJ2-1, is DGGITQSPKYLFRKEGQNVTLSCEQNLNHDAMYWYRQDPGQGLRLIYYSQIVNDFQKGDIAEGYSVSREKKESFPLTVTSAQKNPTAFYLCASSIAPAGGYNEQFFGPGTRLTVL.

The chain uses TRBV6-5 and TRBJ2-7; TRBD2 aligns across 8 bases. This CDR3 contains 18 residues. The V gene's germline CDR1 is MNHEY and CDR2 SVGAGI. V was clipped by 0 bases and J by 0 bases; unmatched bases: 10. The CDR3 spells CASSYSSPGLGSSYEQYF. The CDR3 nucleotides read TGTGCCAGCAGTTACTCGAGCCCGGGACTAGGGAGCTCCTACGAGCAGTACTTC.

In this sample, this clonotype turned up once. This sequence joins TRBV10-3 and TRBJ1-2, with 11 bases aligning to TRBD1. Germline V lookup: CDR1 ENHRY, CDR2 SYGVKD. Unmatched junction bases numbered 5, after V lost 4 bases and J lost 4 bases. CDR3 length: 15 residues. This CDR3 is CAISGTGGLSYGYTF. CDR3 coding DNA: TGTGCCATCAGTGGGACAGGGGGCCTCAGCTATGGCTACACCTTC.

This chain uses TRBV12-3 or TRBV12-4 with TRBJ1-2, with D possibly being TRBD1 (5 bases). The CDR3 has 13 amino acids. Trimming shortened V by 3 bases and J by 8 bases, and 13 bases separated the two germline ends. Here the CDR3 reads CASSFVREAGYTF. The CDR3 DNA is TGTGCCAGCAGTTTCGTCAGGGAAGCAGGCTACACCTTC.

This clonotype turned up a few times. The chain employs TRBV12-3 or TRBV12-4 and TRBJ1-2, with TRBD1 as a possible D gene (5 bases). There are 13 residues in the CDR3. V was cut by 3 bases and J by 6 bases, with 11 bases left in between. The CDR3 reads CASSFARGDGYTF. CDR3 nucleotide sequence: TGTGCCAGCAGTTTCGCCCGGGGGGATGGCTACACCTTC.

This chain connects TRBV5-6 to TRBJ1-4; 7 bases fit TRBD1. V was pared by 0 bases and J by 6 bases, with 11 bases of the junction left unmatched. The germline gives CDR1 SGHDT, CDR2 YYEEEE. There are 17 residues in the CDR3. The CDR3 protein is CASSLGQGHSRYEKLFF. The CDR3 coding sequence is TGTGCCAGCAGCTTGGGACAGGGCCATAGTCGGTATGAAAAACTGTTTTTT.

This chain uses TRBV30 with TRBJ2-7; D ambiguous. Germline-derived CDR1 and CDR2 are GTSNPN and SVGIG (reference sequence). The CDR3 is 14 amino acids. V shed 1 base and J shed 1 base, with 11 bases lying between them. The CDR3 loop is CAWSDLTLSYEQYF. The DNA of the CDR3 is TGTGCCTGGAGTGACCTGACACTTTCCTACGAGCAGTACTTC.

V gene TRBV4-1 combines with J gene TRBJ1-1, with D uncertain. This CDR3 spans 15 amino acids. Trimming cost V 1 base and J 0 bases, with 9 bases left between them. Germline CDR1 is MGHRA and CDR2 is YSYEKL. The DNA of the CDR3 is TGCGCCAGCAGCCAAGGGCATCTAATGAACACTGAAGCTTTCTTT. Protein: CASSQGHLMNTEAFF.

The genes are TRBV7-9 and TRBJ1-5, with a tentative D call TRBD1 (5 bases). With 0 bases removed from V and 0 bases from J, the gap between germline ends came to 9 bases. This CDR3 spans 16 amino acids. In germline, CDR1 is SEHNR, CDR2 FQNEAQ (reference sequence). The CDR3 DNA reads as TGTGCCAGCAGCTTAGCGGGGCGTTATAGCAATCAGCCCCAGCATTTT. The encoded protein is CASSLAGRYSNQPQHF.

The V gene is TRBV6-5, the J gene TRBJ1-5; TRBD1 is a possible D gene (6 bases). This CDR3 has 15 residues. Germline-derived CDR1 and CDR2 are MNHEY and SVGAGI. Trimming left V 6 bases short and J 5 bases short, with 17 bases between. This CDR3 reads CASSLGGPQDQPQHF. The CDR3 DNA reads TGTGCCAGCAGCCTCGGGGGCCCCCAGGATCAGCCCCAGCATTTT.

The chain employs TRBV5-1 and TRBJ2-1; 8 bases align to TRBD1. This CDR3 is built from 14 residues. V gave up 0 bases and J gave up 12 bases; unmatched junction bases: 8. CDR1 and CDR2 from the germline V gene are SGHRS and YFSETQ. CDR3 amino acids: CASSLDPGGRMQFF. The CDR3 bases are TGCGCCAGCAGCTTGGATCCAGGGGGCCGTATGCAGTTCTTC.

The chain couples TRBV7-2 to TRBJ1-1; D remains unclear. The germline V gene has CDR1 SGHTA and CDR2 FQGNSA. V lost 9 bases, J lost 1 base, and 15 bases lay in between. There are 14 residues in the CDR3. The CDR3 sequence is CASISRRENTEAFF. The DNA of the CDR3 is TGTGCCAGTATCTCACGGAGGGAGAACACTGAAGCTTTCTTT. Variable domain in full (rest from reference TRBV7-2 and TRBJ1-1): GAGVSQSPSNKVTEKGKDVELRCDPISGHTALYWYRQSLGQGLEFLIYFQGNSAPDKSGLPSDRFSAERTGGSVSTLTIQRTQQEDSAVYLCASISRRENTEAFFGQGTRLTVV.

This clonotype was seen only a few times. The chain recombines TRBV28 with TRBJ1-1; D is unresolved. The germline V gene has CDR1 MDHEN and CDR2 SYDVKM. This CDR3 is 14 amino acids long. Trimming took 7 bases from V and 0 from J, leaving 12 bases between them. CDR3 sequence: CASISSQMNTEAFF. CDR3 nucleotides: TGTGCCAGCATCTCCTCCCAAATGAACACTGAAGCTTTCTTT.

V is TRBV5-1 and J is TRBJ1-2; 7 bases agree with TRBD1. This CDR3 has 16 residues. With 3 bases clipped from V and 2 bases from J, the junction kept 10 bases outside the gene matches. Per germline, CDR1 SGHRS and CDR2 YFSETQ. CDR3 coding DNA: TGCGCCAGCAGCTACCTGACGGGGGGACAGAACTATGGCTACACCTTC. Translated: CASSYLTGGQNYGYTF.

In DNA form, the CDR3 reads TGCGCCAGCAGCCAAGACGGGGGGAACACCGGGGAGCTGTTTTTT. It encodes CASSQDGGNTGELFF. V gene TRBV4-3 combines with J gene TRBJ2-2, with a tentative D call TRBD2 (6 bases). This CDR3 spans 15 amino acids. V shed 0 bases and J shed 1 base, with 6 bases lying between them. Germline CDR1 is LGHNA and CDR2 is YSLEER.

This clonotype occurred a few times. The chain employs TRBV6-2 or TRBV6-3 and TRBJ2-7; D perhaps matches TRBD1 (6 bases). V gave up 2 bases and J gave up 3 bases, with 11 bases separating them. Germline V gives CDR1 MNHEY, CDR2 SVGEGT. This CDR3 is 14 amino acids long. CDR3 amino acids: CASSYESRGYEQYF. DNA for the CDR3: TGTGCCAGCAGTTACGAGAGCAGGGGCTACGAGCAGTACTTC.

There are many counts of this clonotype. V usage is TRBV4-1 and J usage is TRBJ2-3; D might be TRBD2 (6 bases). The ends were cut back, 4 bases at V and 2 bases at J, with 10 bases in the middle. The CDR3 is 14 amino acids. Looked up from germline, CDR1 is MGHRA and CDR2 is YSYEKL. In DNA, the CDR3 is TGCGCCAGCAGCCCGGGGGTCCCCACAGATACGCAGTATTTT. Amino acids: CASSPGVPTDTQYF.

Only a few counts were recorded for this clonotype. The J gene is TRBJ2-1, the V gene TRBV12-3 or TRBV12-4; D is tentatively TRBD1 or TRBD2 (5 bases each). Trimming removed 5 bases at V and 2 bases at J, with 10 bases between. The CDR3 has 14 amino acids. The CDR3 coding sequence is TGTGCCAGCAGTGCCAGGGACCCCTACAATGAGCAGTTCTTC. This gives the protein CASSARDPYNEQFF.

This chain joins TRBV5-6 and TRBJ1-1; D call uncertain. This CDR3 is 11 amino acids long. V was shortened by 5 bases and J by 4 bases, with 6 bases between the two germline ends. The germline CDR1 and CDR2 sequences are SGHDT and YYEEEE. CDR3 sequence: CASSRSTEAFF. In nucleotides, the CDR3 is TGTGCCAGCAGTCGATCCACTGAAGCTTTCTTT.

This clonotype has just a few counts. The J gene is TRBJ2-6, the V gene TRBV4-2; D is uncertain. The V gene lost 0 bases and the J gene lost 0 bases, with 12 bases spanning the gap. Per the germline V gene, CDR1 is LGHNA and CDR2 is YNFKEQ. The CDR3 has 18 amino acids. CDR3 sequence (DNA): TGTGCCAGCAGCCAAGATGGGGTGTCCAGCTCTGGGGCCAACGTCCTGACTTTC. Translation gives CASSQDGVSSSGANVLTF.